The TCR beta chain described here comes from a study of naive and memory T cell subsets. An equimolar mix of two oligonucleotides served as the beta constant-region primer for TRBC1 and TRBC2. Nested alpha and beta constant-region primers with the SP2 primer drove four PCR rounds on ligated cDNA. An oligonucleotide with the SP2 primer and a 12-nucleotide UMI was ligated to the cDNA 3' end. TCRdb re-called the UMI-ligation and nested PCR reads through MiXCR, storing one row per CDR3 protein. The repertoire holds 150,000 or so distinct CDR3 sequences, with about 20% as singletons. Details on this clonotype: The antigen is not known.

The CDR3 loop spans 15 amino acids. V was pared by 5 bases and J by 1 base, with 5 bases of the junction left unmatched. Study-wide points: Especially in CD8 cells, naive repertoires contained a few larger clonotypes, possibly CD45RA-re-expressing memory cells. In naive cells, over 95% of TCR sequences were seen only once. From naive to CM, EM and EMRA, diversity decreased and Gini increased.

The sequence came from a human donor in good health. Specimen: naive CD4+ T cells from blood. The chain recombines TRBV12-3 or TRBV12-4 with TRBJ2-1; the match to TRBD2 covers 7 bases. The CDR3 nucleotides read TGTGCCAGCAGTCAACGACTAGCTTCCTACAATGAGCAGTTCTTC. Protein sequence: CASSQRLASYNEQFF.